This T cell receptor beta chain is from a study of response to subunit inactivated influenza vaccine. CDR1 SGHTA and CDR2 FQGTGA come from the germline V gene. The ends lost 2 bases at V and 4 bases at J; junction bases unmatched: 3. This CDR3 is built from 15 residues. Via MiXCR, TCRdb re-called the RT-PCR reads, giving one row per CDR3 protein. The profile covers more than 700,000 distinct CDR3 sequences, with 21% appearing a single time and about a tenth taken by the ten largest. This clonotype was counted between two and nine times. Its antigen is as yet unknown. General observations from the study: New T cells are recruited in small numbers by each seasonal influenza vaccination, according to the authors' suggestion.

Sequencing used PBMCs from blood, obtained 5 days after vaccination. The receptor was isolated from a man between 45 and 60 years old who received an inactivated influenza vaccine. This chain links TRBV7-3 with TRBJ2-1; TRBD2 aligns across 9 bases. The CDR3 DNA reads as TGTGCCAGCAGCTTATTGACTAGCGGTTACAATGAGCAGTTCTTC. Amino acid sequence: CASSLLTSGYNEQFF.